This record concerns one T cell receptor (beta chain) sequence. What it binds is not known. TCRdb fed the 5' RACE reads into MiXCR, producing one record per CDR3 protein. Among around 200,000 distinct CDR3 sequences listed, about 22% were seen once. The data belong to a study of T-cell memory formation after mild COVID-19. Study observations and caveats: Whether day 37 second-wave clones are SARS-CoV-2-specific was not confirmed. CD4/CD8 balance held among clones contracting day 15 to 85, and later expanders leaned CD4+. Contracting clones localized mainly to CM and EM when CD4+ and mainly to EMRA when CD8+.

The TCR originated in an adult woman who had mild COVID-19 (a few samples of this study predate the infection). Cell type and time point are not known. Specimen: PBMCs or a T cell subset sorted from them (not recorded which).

CDR3 amino acids: CRAGTAYEQYF. The CDR3 DNA reads TGCAGGGCAGGGACGGCCTACGAGCAGTACTTC. The V gene is TRBV20-1, the J gene TRBJ2-7, with D tentatively TRBD1 or TRBD2 (5 bases each). The CDR3 length is 11 residues. CDR1 and CDR2 (germline): DFQATT, SNEGSKA (reference sequence).